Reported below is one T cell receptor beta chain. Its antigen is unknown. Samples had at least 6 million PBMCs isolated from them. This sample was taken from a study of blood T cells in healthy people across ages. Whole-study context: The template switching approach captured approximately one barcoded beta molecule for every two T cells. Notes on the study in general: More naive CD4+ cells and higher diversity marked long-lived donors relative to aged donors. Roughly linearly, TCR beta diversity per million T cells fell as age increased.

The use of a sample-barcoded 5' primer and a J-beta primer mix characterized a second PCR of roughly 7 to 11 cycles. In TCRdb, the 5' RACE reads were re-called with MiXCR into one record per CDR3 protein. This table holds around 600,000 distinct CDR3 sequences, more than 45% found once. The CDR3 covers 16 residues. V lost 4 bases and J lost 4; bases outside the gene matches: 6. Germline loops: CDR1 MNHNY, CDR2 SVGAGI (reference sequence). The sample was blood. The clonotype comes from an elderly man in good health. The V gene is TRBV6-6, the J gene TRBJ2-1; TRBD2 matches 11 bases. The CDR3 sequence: CASSSPPSGGYNEQFF. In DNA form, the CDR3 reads TGTGCCAGCAGTTCCCCCCCTAGCGGGGGGTACAATGAGCAGTTCTTC.